A single sample is the source of the 22 T cell receptor beta chains below, sequenced in a study of T cells in Graves' hyperthyroidism and ophthalmopathy. RNA transcripts provided the source from which TCR beta CDR3 regions were amplified. An initial round of RT-PCR targeting the TCR CDR3 relied on the HTBI primer set. TCRdb re-analysed the multiplex PCR reads in MiXCR, keeping a single row per CDR3 protein. The data show 270,000 or so distinct CDR3 sequences, about 25% seen once. Sequences were obtained from blood. The origin of the receptors is a man in his forties or fifties with Graves' hyperthyroidism that later progressed to Graves' ophthalmopathy.

This clonotype was counted ten times or more. The V call is TRBV5-1, the J call TRBJ1-2; TRBD1 might be the D (5 bases). CDR1 SGHRS and CDR2 YFSETQ come from the germline V gene. The CDR3 is made up of 14 amino acids. Trimming removed 3 bases at V and 0 bases at J, with 9 bases between. CDR3 DNA sequence: TGCGCCAGCAGCTGGGAGACAGCTAACTATGGCTACACCTTC. Protein sequence: CASSWETANYGYTF.

CDR3 loop: CSARGTAETEAFF. CDR3 sequence (DNA): TGCAGTGCTCGAGGGACTGCGGAGACTGAAGCTTTCTTT. This rearrangement joins TRBV20-1 to TRBJ1-1; D is perhaps TRBD1 (5 bases). The length of the CDR3 is 13 residues. Trimming took off 5 bases at V and 5 bases at J, with 15 bases between the two ends. Germline-derived CDR1 and CDR2 are DFQATT and SNEGSKA (reference sequence).

This clonotype was counted at least ten times. The chain has TRBV6-2 or TRBV6-3 and TRBJ1-5; TRBD1 is a possible D gene (5 bases). The CDR3 sequence is 16 residues long. CDR1 is MNHEY, CDR2 SVGEGT, per germline. Trimming left V 0 bases short and J 0 bases short, with 9 bases between. The CDR3: CASSYSDSYSNQPQHF. In nucleotides, the CDR3 is TGTGCCAGCAGTTACTCAGACAGTTATAGCAATCAGCCCCAGCATTTT.

The chain recombines TRBV7-8 with TRBJ1-2; D call uncertain. The germline CDR1 and CDR2 sequences are SGHVS and FQNEAQ. The CDR3 spans 14 residues. The V and J ends lost 1 base and 2 bases respectively, with 8 bases between them. The chain's CDR3 is CASSLDSQNYGYTF. The CDR3 DNA is TGTGCCAGCAGCTTAGACAGTCAAAACTATGGCTACACCTTC.

In this sample, this clonotype turned up a few times. This rearrangement joins TRBV6-5 to TRBJ1-2, with a possible D match to TRBD1 (6 bases). This CDR3 spans 13 amino acids. The V end lost 2 bases, the J end lost 8 bases, and 12 bases lay between the germline ends. The germline gives CDR1 MNHEY, CDR2 SVGAGI. In DNA form, the CDR3 reads TGTGCCAGCAGTTACGAAGGGGGTCGGGGCTACACCTTC. It codes for CASSYEGGRGYTF.

The chain uses TRBV28 and TRBJ2-2; 8 bases are shared with TRBD1. The CDR3 spans 17 residues. Germline-derived CDR1 and CDR2 are MDHEN and SYDVKM. Trimming cost V 2 bases and J 7 bases; bases outside gene matches: 12. The CDR3 region is CASSLRQGYEGHGELFF. The CDR3 coding sequence is TGTGCCAGCAGTTTACGACAGGGGTATGAGGGTCACGGGGAGCTGTTTTTT. Variable domain in full (rest from reference TRBV28 and TRBJ2-2): DVKVTQSSRYLVKRTGEKVFLECVQDMDHENMFWYRQDPGLGLRLIYFSYDVKMKEKGDIPEGYSVSREKKERFSLILESASTNQTSMYLCASSLRQGYEGHGELFFGEGSRLTVL.

This clonotype has at least ten counts. The V gene is TRBV5-5, the J gene TRBJ2-5; 10 bases line up with TRBD1. In germline, CDR1 is SGHKS, CDR2 YYEKEE (reference sequence). With V trimmed by 5 bases and J by 2 bases, 12 bases remained unmatched. The CDR3 sequence is 17 residues long. The CDR3 loop is CASRPPGQGTFQETQYF. The CDR3, as DNA: TGTGCCAGCAGACCTCCGGGACAGGGGACATTTCAAGAGACCCAGTACTTC.

Many counts were recorded for this clonotype. The chain carries TRBV9 and TRBJ1-1, with D possibly matching TRBD1 (5 bases). The germline V gene has CDR1 SGDLS and CDR2 YYNGEE. Trimming pared 3 bases from V and 3 bases from J, leaving 12 bases between. CDR3 length equals 14 residues. CDR3 coding DNA: TGTGCCAGCAGCGGACAGTTTTGGGACACTGAAGCTTTCTTT. This sequence encodes CASSGQFWDTEAFF.

The V gene is TRBV4-1, the J gene TRBJ2-7, with TRBD2 matching over 7 bases. Trimming removed 1 base from V and 2 bases from J; junction bases left unmatched: 14. The CDR3 loop spans 18 amino acids. Germline assignment: CDR1 MGHRA and CDR2 YSYEKL. The CDR3 loop is CASSQVPWSAGETYEQYF. For the CDR3, the DNA is TGCGCCAGCAGCCAAGTCCCTTGGTCGGCGGGGGAAACCTACGAGCAGTACTTC.

This clonotype turned up a few times. The rearrangement uses TRBV11-2 and TRBJ2-7, with 15 bases identical to TRBD2. CDR3 length: 16 residues. V trimming: 5 bases; J trimming: 6 bases; junction bases outside the gene matches: 8. Germline V CDR1 and CDR2: SGHAT, FQNNGV. The CDR3, as DNA: TGTGCCAGCAGCCCCGGACTAGCGGGAGGGTTTACCGAGCAGTACTTC. Its protein product is CASSPGLAGGFTEQYF.

There are many counts of this clonotype. The CDR3 reads CASSSATGGYEQYF. The CDR3 DNA sequence: TGCGCCAGCAGCTCGGCTACAGGAGGGTACGAGCAGTACTTC. The genes are TRBV5-1 and TRBJ2-7, with D perhaps TRBD2 (6 bases). The germline V gene has CDR1 SGHRS and CDR2 YFSETQ. The CDR3 sequence is 14 residues long. The V end was cut by 3 bases, the J end by 4 bases, with 14 bases between.

The table lists this clonotype with a few counts. The chain is built from TRBV4-1 and TRBJ1-5, with D uncertain. The V end lost 1 base, the J end lost 3 bases, and 16 bases lay between the germline ends. Germline V gives CDR1 MGHRA, CDR2 YSYEKL. The CDR3 is 17 residues long. The CDR3 coding sequence is TGCGCCAGCAGCCAAGCATATCGGAACACTATCAATCAGCCCCAGCATTTT. Protein product: CASSQAYRNTINQPQHF.

The table lists this clonotype with a count of one. The chain uses TRBV6-5 and TRBJ1-5; TRBD1 is a possible D gene (5 bases). The CDR3 is 16 amino acids. V lost 2 bases to trimming and J lost 2 bases, with 13 bases between them. CDR1 is MNHEY and CDR2 is SVGAGI in the germline V gene. The CDR3 loop is CASSYPRGGGNQPQHF. The CDR3 DNA reads as TGTGCCAGCAGTTACCCCCGGGGAGGGGGCAATCAGCCCCAGCATTTT.

This chain uses TRBV9 with TRBJ2-5; TRBD2 agrees at 7 bases. From germline, CDR1 is SGDLS and CDR2 YYNGEE. V lost 3 bases to trimming and J lost 5 bases; unmatched junction nucleotides: 10. CDR3 length equals 15 residues. DNA of the CDR3: TGTGCCAGCAGCGCCGGGACTACGCGTCGTGAGACCCAGTACTTC. This gives the protein CASSAGTTRRETQYF.

The chain recombines TRBV27 with TRBJ1-2, with TRBD1 matching over 7 bases. Looked up from germline, CDR1 is MNHEY and CDR2 is SMNVEV (reference sequence). V shed 4 bases, J shed 8 bases, and the junction held 13 bases outside the gene matches. The CDR3 has 15 residues. The CDR3 spells CASSSTPYDREGYTF. The CDR3 nucleotides read TGTGCCAGCAGTTCTACCCCTTATGACAGGGAGGGCTACACCTTC.

This rearrangement joins TRBV11-2 to TRBJ2-7, with TRBD2 identical over 7 bases. The germline V gene encodes CDR1 SGHAT and CDR2 FQNNGV. This CDR3 contains 15 residues. V lost 1 base to trimming and J lost 6 bases; unmatched junction nucleotides: 9. This CDR3 is CASSLGGGTGIEQYF. The CDR3 DNA is TGTGCCAGCAGCTTAGGGGGGGGGACGGGTATCGAGCAGTACTTC.

This chain connects TRBV24-1 to TRBJ2-2; 9 bases map to TRBD1. V lost 4 bases and J lost 5; bases outside the gene matches: 7. Germline-derived CDR1 and CDR2 are KGHDR and SFDVKD. The CDR3 runs 16 residues. The CDR3 region is CATSDTQGAWTGELFF. Written as DNA, the CDR3 is TGTGCCACCAGTGACACACAGGGGGCCTGGACCGGGGAGCTGTTTTTT.

The chain joins TRBV6-2 or TRBV6-3 to TRBJ2-2, with 8 nucleotides matching TRBD1. The germline V gene has CDR1 MNHEY and CDR2 SVGEGT. The CDR3 runs 15 residues. V was clipped by 2 bases and J by 7 bases; unmatched bases: 6. CDR3 nucleotide sequence: TGTGCCAGCAGTTACCGGACAGGGATGGACGGGGAGCTGTTTTTT. Protein sequence: CASSYRTGMDGELFF.

The V gene is TRBV6-1, the J gene TRBJ2-7; 8 nucleotides align to TRBD2. This CDR3 has 14 residues. With 8 bases clipped from V and 3 bases from J, the junction kept 9 bases outside the gene matches. Germline CDR1 MNHNS, CDR2 SASEGT. This CDR3 is CASGPTGGYYEQYF. DNA of the CDR3: TGTGCCAGCGGCCCGACGGGAGGGTACTACGAGCAGTACTTC.

The chain couples TRBV6-2 or TRBV6-3 to TRBJ1-6; 9 positions match TRBD1. J was trimmed by 8 bases and V by 4 bases; bases with no gene match: 6. The CDR3 covers 15 residues. The V gene's germline CDR1 is MNHEY and CDR2 SVGEGT. The CDR3: CASSFPGQGYSPLHF. The CDR3 bases are TGTGCCAGCAGTTTCCCGGGACAGGGTTATTCACCCCTCCACTTT.

This clonotype was detected ten times or more. The V gene is TRBV5-1, the J gene TRBJ2-2; possibly TRBD1 for D (6 bases). In germline, CDR1 is SGHRS, CDR2 YFSETQ. Deletions cut 2 bases from V and 6 bases from J, with 11 bases between. This CDR3 spans 14 amino acids. The CDR3: CASSLYRDAGELFF. In DNA form, the CDR3 reads TGCGCCAGCAGCTTATACAGGGATGCCGGGGAGCTGTTTTTT.

This clonotype was seen ten or more times. This chain connects TRBV15 to TRBJ2-3; 14 bases fit TRBD2. This CDR3 region has 17 residues. Trimming at V came to 3 bases and at J to 3 bases, leaving 5 bases not matched to a gene. In germline, CDR1 is LNHNV, CDR2 YYDKDF (reference sequence). The CDR3 protein is CATSRGLAGDGTDTQYF. CDR3 DNA sequence: TGTGCCACCAGCAGGGGACTAGCGGGAGATGGTACAGATACGCAGTATTTT.